The subject of this entry is one TCR beta chain. Its antigen is currently not known. No much larger clonotype is one base removed from it; base qualities were not supplied. The donors were healthy, HIV-negative adults with no recently reported acute infections or vaccinations. Every donor was a Caucasian adult residing in Nashville, Tennessee, USA. For unsorted samples, 70 million to 95 million PBMCs were counted, and genomic DNA was extracted using the QIAamp DNA Blood Mini kit. After blood collection by leukapheresis, PBMCs were isolated using Ficoll-Histopaque density gradient centrifugation and then cryopreserved in the vapor phase of liquid nitrogen. These data belong to a study of shared clonotypes between healthy human individuals (dated by TCRdb to the early 2020s). Turning to the overall study: Three men and a couple of women, aged 18 to 49 years, made up the cohort. To estimate repertoire size and how much clonotype sharing occurs between individuals, the study deeply sequenced the blood TCR repertoires of 5 or 6 healthy adults. Libraries were prepared and TCR repertoires were sequenced by different laboratories using diverse techniques, in order to increase sequencing depth and limit assay-specific biases. Between about 0.8 and 9 billion PBMCs per donor were obtained by leukapheresis. The investigation overall reported the following: Based on pairwise subsampling, the degree of clonotype sharing among donors was expected to be affected by sequencing depth. The small number of donors limited the genetic and exposure-history diversity represented. Sampling was restricted to blood, and TCR repertoires in tissues likely differ from the TCR repertoires found in blood.

Using the deep immunoSEQ assay, multiplex PCR amplified TCR CDR3 regions from genomic DNA. Genomic DNA extracted from each cell subset was distributed evenly over all wells of several immunoSEQ 96-well plates, and each plate served as one replicate. For unsorted PBMC, each replicate PCR was loaded with about 300 ng genomic DNA, equivalent to tens of thousands of T cell genomes. Genomic DNA from unsorted PBMC was sequenced over ten immunoSEQ deep assay plates. Purified libraries were quantified with a Qubit 3.0 fluorometer, sized on a Bioanalyzer 2100, and re-quantified with the KAPA Library Quantification kit. A separate single-read 150-cycle Illumina NextSeq 550 flow cell was used to sequence each immunoSEQ 96-well plate. In the paper's pipeline: The immunoSEQ output contained only junctional sequences without quality scores, so filtering could not match that applied to full-length reads. To assign V/J genes and CDR3, sequences were annotated using PyIR, a Python wrapper for IgBLAST v1.9, with IMGT germline references. Reads were removed for weak V/J assignments (E-value above 1e-6), missing CDR3, stop codons, out-of-frame junctions, or ambiguous translated residues. V3J clonotypes were defined by identical inferred V gene, J gene, and CDR3 amino acid sequence. Percentage overlap between repertoires was computed as shared unique clonotypes divided by the size of the smaller repertoire. Repertoire richness was assessed with RTK rarefaction, the Chao1 estimator, and Recon v2.1 estimates of unobserved clonotypes. The source is immuneACCESS, and TCRdb retained only in-frame sequences with V and J called. Part of the clones is not carried over; for the studies checked, unresolved V genes explain less than half of this, and the remainder is unexplained. V and J calls and clone size are copied from that table; D and trimming were computed from the DNA. This sample gives fewer than 700,000 clones in total; around 78% of them show up just once. The ten largest clones represent around 12% of the sample.

The CDR3 has 17 amino acids, counting the end cysteine and phenylalanine. The read is trimmed to its CDR3 DNA, 51 bases read in frame from base 1. V loses 2 bases of germline sequence and J loses 0 bases, and the interval between the two ends is 16 bases. CDR1 and CDR2, looked up from the germline V gene, are MDHEN and SYDVKM. Material: PBMCs. This chain joins TRBV28 to TRBJ1-1; the D region possibly corresponds to TRBD1 (6 bases align). This receptor was identified in a woman aged 35 to 49 in good health. Some clones in this sample may be carry-over from other donors' samples. The DNA sequence is TGTGCCAGCAGTTTAGGGGGGGCAGCCCAACTGAACACTGAAGCTTTCTTT. This codes for CASSLGGAAQLNTEAFF.